This T cell receptor (beta chain) was documented in a study of blood T cell repertoires in COVID-19. Per germline, CDR1 MNHEY and CDR2 SMNVEV (reference sequence). J gave up 8 bases and V 4 bases, and 11 bases lay outside the gene matches. The CDR3 consists of 16 residues. TCRdb's table, derived via immunoSEQ multiplex PCR, lists solely in-frame clones and lacks some. Of 280,000 or so clones detected, 75% to 90% appear once; the ten largest clones hold 2.2%. The chain employs TRBV27 and TRBJ1-4; 9 bases are shared with TRBD1. The sequence derives from a man aged 30-40 years who had recovered from COVID-19. Sequencing used PBMCs or T cells enriched from blood (not recorded which). The CDR3 DNA reads as TGTGCCAGCAGTTCCGTAGGGGGACAGGGAATAGAAAAACTGTTTTTT. It is translated as CASSSVGGQGIEKLFF.